The 15 T cell receptor beta chains below come from one sample, sequenced in a study of CD8 T cells in ankylosing spondylitis. A single record per CDR3 protein comes from TCRdb applying MiXCR to the 5' RACE reads. The sample lists about 340,000 distinct CDR3 sequences, roughly 14% seen once, with about 1% in the top ten. Material for sequencing was blood, either unsorted or a sorted T cell fraction (not recorded which). The receptors derive from a male donor with ankylosing spondylitis or in good health (not recorded which).

The chain uses TRBV15 and TRBJ2-5; D is perhaps TRBD2 (6 bases). Germline-derived CDR1 and CDR2 are LNHNV and YYDKDF (reference sequence). V was shortened by 5 bases and J by 2 bases, with 12 bases between the two germline ends. The CDR3 contains 14 residues. The CDR3: CATSARTIQETQYF. CDR3 DNA: TGTGCCACCAGCGCTCGGACTATTCAAGAGACCCAGTACTTC. The whole variable domain, filled in from reference TRBV15 and TRBJ2-5, reads DAMVIQNPRYQVTQFGKPVTLSCSQTLNHNVMYWYQQKSSQAPKLLFHYYDKDFNNEADTPDNFQSRRPNTSFCFLDIRSPGLGDTAMYLCATSARTIQETQYFGPGTRLLVL.

This clonotype was picked up a small number of times. This chain connects TRBV6-2 or TRBV6-3 to TRBJ1-1; maybe TRBD1 (5 bases). CDR3 length: 14 residues. CDR1 and CDR2 (germline): MNHEY, SVGEGT. V lost 2 bases to trimming and J lost 7 bases, with 14 bases between them. The CDR3 DNA reads TGTGCCAGCAGTTACCTCGCCGACAGCTTTGAAGCTTTCTTT. Its protein is CASSYLADSFEAFF.

The rearrangement links TRBV2 to TRBJ2-7; TRBD1 agrees at 8 bases. The CDR3 length is 13 residues. Unmatched junction bases numbered 6, after V lost 6 bases and J lost 5 bases. Germline values: CDR1 SNHLY, CDR2 FYNNEI. CDR3 sequence: CASSPTGENEQYF. The DNA of the CDR3 is TGTGCCAGCAGCCCGACAGGGGAAAACGAGCAGTACTTC.

This clonotype was seen a handful of times. The rearrangement joins TRBV7-2 to TRBJ2-2, with 13 bases identical to TRBD2. The V and J ends lost 6 bases and 5 bases, in that order; junction bases with no gene match: 6. Germline V gene lookup returns CDR1 SGHTA and CDR2 FQGNSA. The CDR3 covers 16 residues. CDR3 loop: CASSRTSGSYTGELFF. CDR3 coding DNA: TGTGCCAGCAGTCGGACTAGCGGGAGTTATACCGGGGAGCTGTTTTTT.

This clonotype has a handful of counts. This CDR3 is CASSFASGTGNQPQHF. DNA for the CDR3: TGTGCCAGCAGCTTCGCCTCCGGGACAGGGAATCAGCCCCAGCATTTT. The chain joins TRBV7-8 to TRBJ1-5, with 9 positions matching TRBD1. Germline V gene sequence: CDR1 SGHVS, CDR2 FQNEAQ. Unmatched junction bases numbered 7, after V lost 3 bases and J lost 4 bases. This CDR3 has 16 residues.

The gene calls are TRBV6-1 and TRBJ1-1; D is unresolved. V dropped 5 bases and J dropped 1 base, with 17 bases sitting between them. The length of the CDR3 is 16 residues. Germline V gene data show CDR1 as MNHNS and CDR2 as SASEGT. CDR3 DNA: TGTGCCAGCAGTCTTCTTTCCATCGCCGGGAACACTGAAGCTTTCTTT. It encodes CASSLLSIAGNTEAFF.

This rearrangement joins TRBV6-1 to TRBJ2-7; D gene uncertain. The CDR3 consists of 13 residues. V was clipped by 6 bases and J by 7 bases, with 16 bases between them. CDR1 is MNHNS and CDR2 is SASEGT in the germline V gene. CDR3 nucleotides: TGTGCCAGCAGGCTAGGAAACAGCATTGAGCAGTACTTC. This codes for CASRLGNSIEQYF.

The chain recombines TRBV4-2 with TRBJ2-3; D is unclear. Trimming took 2 bases from V and 0 from J, leaving 12 bases between them. This CDR3 is 16 amino acids long. Looked up from germline, CDR1 is LGHNA and CDR2 is YNFKEQ. CDR3 coding DNA: TGTGCCAGCAGCCAAACAGTCACTTTTAGCACAGATACGCAGTATTTT. Amino acid sequence: CASSQTVTFSTDTQYF.

This chain joins TRBV20-1 and TRBJ2-3; 7 bases map to TRBD2. This CDR3 region has 15 residues. CDR1 is DFQATT, CDR2 SNEGSKA, per germline (reference sequence). Trimming removed 5 bases from V and 0 bases from J; junction bases left unmatched: 8. Here the CDR3 DNA reads TGCAGTGCTCCCCGGACTAGGGGTAGCACAGATACGCAGTATTTT. It is translated as CSAPRTRGSTDTQYF.

The chain links TRBV27 to TRBJ2-7; tentative D call: TRBD2 (7 bases). CDR1 is MNHEY and CDR2 is SMNVEV in the germline V gene (reference sequence). The V end was cut by 6 bases, the J end by 0 bases, with 15 bases between. This CDR3 is 15 amino acids long. The chain's CDR3 is CASSPAGALSYEQYF. In DNA form, the CDR3 reads TGTGCCAGCAGCCCGGCGGGGGCTCTCTCCTACGAGCAGTACTTC.

The genes are TRBV24-1 and TRBJ2-1; 8 nucleotides line up with TRBD2. CDR1 is KGHDR and CDR2 is SFDVKD in the germline V gene. The CDR3 length is 14 residues. With V trimmed by 3 bases and J by 8 bases, 5 bases remained unmatched. CDR3 sequence: CATSDALAGDEQFF. Written as DNA, the CDR3 is TGTGCCACCAGTGATGCCCTAGCGGGCGATGAGCAGTTCTTC.

This clonotype was detected ten times or more. The chain uses TRBV18 and TRBJ2-1, with 8 bases aligning to TRBD2. The CDR3 is 16 residues long. Trimming took 0 bases from V and 2 from J; bases not matched to a gene: 3. The germline V gene has CDR1 KGHSH and CDR2 LQKENI. The CDR3 region has the DNA TGTGCCAGCTCACCACCCGGGAGGGCCCCCTACAATGAGCAGTTCTTC. Its translation is CASSPPGRAPYNEQFF.

This clonotype was counted ten times or more. The chain recombines TRBV2 with TRBJ2-2; 10 bases are a match to TRBD1. The CDR3 is 17 amino acids. Trimming took 6 bases from V and 6 from J; bases not matched to a gene: 13. Per the germline V gene, CDR1 is SNHLY and CDR2 is FYNNEI. In DNA form, the CDR3 reads TGTGCCAGCAGCCGAGCGACAGGGGGCTCTGGGGCCGGGGAGCTGTTTTTT. Its translation is CASSRATGGSGAGELFF.

This clonotype has a handful of counts. The gene calls are TRBV7-2 and TRBJ2-3, with a tentative D call TRBD1 (6 bases). Trimming stripped 5 bases from V and 7 bases from J, with 16 bases between. The CDR3 spans 14 residues. Germline loops: CDR1 SGHTA, CDR2 FQGNSA. The CDR3 reads CASSQLNGQNTQYF. Written as DNA, the CDR3 is TGTGCCAGCAGCCAATTAAACGGACAGAATACGCAGTATTTT.

The chain links TRBV2 to TRBJ2-1; no clear D gene. The CDR3 totals 16 residues. Per the germline V gene, CDR1 is SNHLY and CDR2 is FYNNEI. Trimming left V 3 bases short and J 0 bases short, with 12 bases between. In nucleotides, the CDR3 is TGTGCCAGCAGTGAGCCACCATCTATCTCCTACAATGAGCAGTTCTTC. Its protein product is CASSEPPSISYNEQFF.